This TCR beta chain is drawn from a study of identical twins. CDR3 length equals 17 residues. Germline V gene lookup returns CDR1 SGHAT and CDR2 FQNNGV. V shed 5 bases and J 3 bases; nucleotides not matched to a gene: 11. MiXCR, run by TCRdb on the 5' RACE reads, gives a single entry per CDR3 protein. The sample records about 700,000 distinct CDR3 sequences, under 9% being singletons. Donors were all healthy Caucasians. This sample also appeared in a second study, on yellow fever vaccine responses in identical twins.

Sequencing input: PBMCs. The receptor comes from a woman younger than 30 in good health. This rearrangement joins TRBV11-2 to TRBJ2-3; TRBD2 matches 10 bases. CDR3: CASSIVLAGVGTDTQYF. As DNA, the CDR3 is TGTGCCAGCAGCATCGTTCTAGCGGGAGTCGGGACAGATACGCAGTATTTT.